These T cell receptor beta chains were read from a single sample in a study of blood T cell repertoires in COVID-19. Clones were sequenced by immunoSEQ multiplex PCR, and TCRdb holds only the in-frame ones, with some missing. The repertoire holds 200,000 to 300,000 clones, with approximately 86% as singletons. The source material was peripheral blood. These receptors were taken from a human donor in a cohort sampled during active COVID-19. Both conserved end residues are part of each CDR3. Fields, in order: J gene, D gene, clone size, V gene, CDR3 protein, CDR3 DNA. The D gene is left open where the match is weak. Clone size is shown for a subset of rows, as once, few, many or a class of expanded clone.

j_call: TRBJ1-1
d_call: TRBD1
clone_size: once
v_call: TRBV20-1
cdr3_aa: CSASQGAGAFF
cdr3_nt: TGCAGTGCGTCACAGGGGGCAGGAGCTTTCTTT

j_call: TRBJ2-5
d_call: -
clone_size: few
v_call: TRBV2
cdr3_aa: CASRIQGFEETQYF
cdr3_nt: TGTGCCAGCAGGATACAGGGTTTTGAGGAGACCCAGTACTTC

j_call: TRBJ2-3
d_call: -
clone_size: few
v_call: TRBV19
cdr3_aa: CASSIARGGTQYF
cdr3_nt: TGTGCCAGTAGTATAGCTAGGGGAGGTACGCAGTATTTT

j_call: TRBJ1-3
d_call: -
clone_size: -
v_call: TRBV12-3/TRBV12-4
cdr3_aa: CASSLTGNTIYF
cdr3_nt: TGTGCCAGCAGTTTAACAGGGAACACCATATATTTT

j_call: TRBJ2-1
d_call: -
clone_size: -
v_call: TRBV24-1
cdr3_aa: CATSDSSAGTYNEQFF
cdr3_nt: TGTGCCACCAGTGATTCTTCGGCGGGAACCTACAATGAGCAGTTCTTC

j_call: TRBJ2-3
d_call: TRBD1
clone_size: -
v_call: TRBV4-1
cdr3_aa: CASSLGQGAFSTDTQYF
cdr3_nt: TGCGCCAGCAGCCTCGGACAGGGGGCATTTAGCACAGATACGCAGTATTTT

j_call: TRBJ1-2
d_call: -
clone_size: -
v_call: TRBV12-3/TRBV12-4
cdr3_aa: CASSSSSYGYTF
cdr3_nt: TGTGCCAGCAGTTCCTCGTCCTATGGCTACACCTTC

j_call: TRBJ2-3
d_call: TRBD2
clone_size: -
v_call: TRBV28
cdr3_aa: CASSTSGRLDTQYF
cdr3_nt: TGTGCCAGCAGTACTAGCGGGAGGTTAGATACGCAGTATTTT

j_call: TRBJ2-2
d_call: TRBD2
clone_size: -
v_call: TRBV24-1
cdr3_aa: CATSDRDYITGELFF
cdr3_nt: TGTGCCACCAGTGATCGGGACTATATCACCGGGGAGCTGTTTTTT

j_call: TRBJ2-1
d_call: TRBD2
clone_size: -
v_call: TRBV5-4
cdr3_aa: CASSLRTSGSEQFF
cdr3_nt: TGTGCCAGCAGCTTAAGGACTAGCGGATCAGAGCAGTTCTTC

j_call: TRBJ2-7
d_call: -
clone_size: -
v_call: TRBV29-1
cdr3_aa: CSVARVGGEYEQYF
cdr3_nt: TGCAGCGTTGCTCGTGTGGGAGGAGAGTACGAGCAGTACTTC

j_call: TRBJ2-7
d_call: -
clone_size: many
v_call: TRBV6-1
cdr3_aa: CASSEARGLNSYEQYF
cdr3_nt: TGTGCCAGCAGTGAAGCGCGGGGACTGAACTCGTACGAGCAGTACTTC

j_call: TRBJ1-1
d_call: -
clone_size: -
v_call: TRBV7-3
cdr3_aa: CASTTRGAFF
cdr3_nt: TGTGCCAGCACTACGCGGGGAGCTTTCTTT

j_call: TRBJ2-3
d_call: TRBD2
clone_size: -
v_call: TRBV15
cdr3_aa: CATSRDERGGTDTQYF
cdr3_nt: TGTGCCACCAGCAGAGATGAGCGGGGGGGCACAGATACGCAGTATTTT

j_call: TRBJ2-3
d_call: -
clone_size: once
v_call: TRBV27
cdr3_aa: CASIQTGSPDTQYF
cdr3_nt: TGTGCCAGCATCCAAACAGGGAGCCCAGATACGCAGTATTTT

j_call: TRBJ2-2
d_call: -
clone_size: -
v_call: TRBV7-9
cdr3_aa: CASSHDGSHSNTGELFF
cdr3_nt: TGTGCCAGCAGCCATGATGGGAGCCATTCGAACACCGGGGAGCTGTTTTTT

j_call: TRBJ2-7
d_call: TRBD1
clone_size: -
v_call: TRBV19
cdr3_aa: CASSIGQGRASYEQYF
cdr3_nt: TGTGCCAGTAGTATAGGACAGGGGCGTGCCTCCTACGAGCAGTACTTC

j_call: TRBJ2-1
d_call: -
clone_size: -
v_call: TRBV7-3
cdr3_aa: CASSLRGVREQFF
cdr3_nt: TGTGCCAGCAGCTTAAGAGGAGTACGAGAGCAGTTCTTC

j_call: TRBJ2-1
d_call: -
clone_size: few
v_call: TRBV10-2
cdr3_aa: CASSQDPAGEQFF
cdr3_nt: TGCGCCAGCAGTCAAGACCCGGCGGGCGAGCAGTTCTTC

j_call: TRBJ2-1
d_call: -
clone_size: few
v_call: TRBV6-6
cdr3_aa: CASSYRDSRSNEQFF
cdr3_nt: TGTGCCAGCAGTTACAGGGACTCCCGATCGAATGAGCAGTTCTTC

j_call: TRBJ2-7
d_call: -
clone_size: -
v_call: TRBV23-1
cdr3_aa: CASSQSPDRLRAHYYEQYF
cdr3_nt: TGCGCCAGCAGTCAATCTCCCGACAGGCTCAGGGCGCATTACTACGAGCAGTACTTC

j_call: TRBJ1-1
d_call: -
clone_size: -
v_call: TRBV7-2
cdr3_aa: CASSPIGDTREAFF
cdr3_nt: TGTGCCAGCAGCCCCATAGGGGACACTCGTGAAGCTTTCTTT

j_call: TRBJ2-5
d_call: -
clone_size: -
v_call: TRBV25-1
cdr3_aa: CASSEFGRQETQYF
cdr3_nt: TGTGCCAGCAGTGAATTCGGCAGGCAAGAGACCCAGTACTTC

j_call: TRBJ2-1
d_call: TRBD2
clone_size: few
v_call: TRBV20-1
cdr3_aa: CSASLLAGDQGEQFF
cdr3_nt: TGCAGTGCTAGTTTACTAGCGGGAGATCAGGGTGAGCAGTTCTTC

j_call: TRBJ1-4
d_call: -
clone_size: -
v_call: TRBV23-1
cdr3_aa: CASSRPRFATNEKLFF
cdr3_nt: TGCGCCAGCAGTCGGCCCAGGTTCGCAACTAATGAAAAACTGTTTTTT

j_call: TRBJ2-5
d_call: TRBD1
clone_size: -
v_call: TRBV7-9
cdr3_aa: CASSLVGQGASETQYF
cdr3_nt: TGTGCCAGCAGCTTAGTGGGACAGGGGGCATCAGAGACCCAGTACTTC

j_call: TRBJ2-4
d_call: TRBD1
clone_size: -
v_call: TRBV5-4
cdr3_aa: CASRQGSKNIQYF
cdr3_nt: TGTGCCAGTCGACAGGGTTCCAAAAACATTCAGTACTTC